A selection of T cell receptor beta chains follows, all from one sample in a study of neurological immune-mediated disorders. TCRdb used MiXCR to reprocess the 5' RACE reads, holding one entry per CDR3 protein. The data show about 66,000 distinct CDR3 sequences, roughly 3.2% seen once. Sequenced material: PBMCs. These receptor sequences come from a man in his forties with multiple sclerosis. Both conserved end residues are part of each CDR3. The order of the fields is clone size, D gene, J gene, V gene, CDR3 DNA, CDR3 protein. A D gene is named only where the DNA matches it firmly. The size field is filled for only some rows; it gives once, few, many or a size class.

clone_size: few; d_call: TRBD1; j_call: TRBJ1-4; v_call: TRBV2; cdr3_nt: TGTGCCAGCCTGAAACAGGGGGCCTCAAATGAAAAACTGTTTTTT; cdr3_aa: CASLKQGASNEKLFF
clone_size: -; d_call: -; j_call: TRBJ1-2; v_call: TRBV5-1; cdr3_nt: TGCGCCAGCAGCTTGACGTCAGGGGTTATGGTAGCCTTC; cdr3_aa: CASSLTSGVMVAF
clone_size: medium-sized; d_call: -; j_call: TRBJ2-5; v_call: TRBV29-1; cdr3_nt: TGCAGCGTCGTCTTGGGAGAGACCCAGTACTTC; cdr3_aa: CSVVLGETQYF
clone_size: many; d_call: TRBD1; j_call: TRBJ1-5; v_call: TRBV12-3/TRBV12-4; cdr3_nt: TGTGCCAGCAGTTCAGGGGGCCTGAGCAATCAGCCCCAGCATTTT; cdr3_aa: CASSSGGLSNQPQHF
clone_size: many; d_call: TRBD2; j_call: TRBJ2-2; v_call: TRBV12-3/TRBV12-4; cdr3_nt: TGTGCCAGCAGCGCTTGGGGGGGAACCGGGGAGCTGTTTTTT; cdr3_aa: CASSAWGGTGELFF
clone_size: many; d_call: -; j_call: TRBJ2-7; v_call: TRBV18; cdr3_nt: TGTGCCAGCTCACCACCGAGGGGGGCCGCCTACGAGCAGTACTTC; cdr3_aa: CASSPPRGAAYEQYF
clone_size: few; d_call: -; j_call: TRBJ1-2; v_call: TRBV3-1; cdr3_nt: TGTGCCAGCAGCCACGACACCCAGGGCGGCTACACCTTC; cdr3_aa: CASSHDTQGGYTF
clone_size: many; d_call: -; j_call: TRBJ1-5; v_call: TRBV12-3/TRBV12-4; cdr3_nt: TGTGCCAGCAGTTTAGCGCGGGGTGGACAGCCCCAGCATTTT; cdr3_aa: CASSLARGGQPQHF
clone_size: many; d_call: -; j_call: TRBJ1-4; v_call: TRBV18; cdr3_nt: TGTGCCAGCTCGCCGACGGGACAAGGCGGGGAAAAACTGTTTTTT; cdr3_aa: CASSPTGQGGEKLFF
clone_size: many; d_call: -; j_call: TRBJ2-6; v_call: TRBV6-5; cdr3_nt: TGTGCCAGCACCCAAGGTGGGGCCAACGTCCTGACTTTC; cdr3_aa: CASTQGGANVLTF
clone_size: many; d_call: -; j_call: TRBJ1-6; v_call: TRBV6-6; cdr3_nt: TGTGCCAGCAGTTACAATTTGGGGGACTATAATTCACCCCTCCACTTT; cdr3_aa: CASSYNLGDYNSPLHF
clone_size: many; d_call: -; j_call: TRBJ2-7; v_call: TRBV11-2; cdr3_nt: TGTGCCAGCAGCTCCCAGGGCCACGAGCAGTACTTC; cdr3_aa: CASSSQGHEQYF
clone_size: many; d_call: -; j_call: TRBJ2-3; v_call: TRBV27; cdr3_nt: TGTGCCAGCAGTTTGGGCAAGTGGACAGATACGCAGTATTTT; cdr3_aa: CASSLGKWTDTQYF
clone_size: many; d_call: TRBD1; j_call: TRBJ1-2; v_call: TRBV10-2; cdr3_nt: TGCGCCAGCAGTGAACCCGGACAGGGTAGCTATGGCTACACCTTC; cdr3_aa: CASSEPGQGSYGYTF
clone_size: many; d_call: -; j_call: TRBJ1-5; v_call: TRBV6-1; cdr3_nt: TGTGCCAGCAACAGCTTCAATCAGCCCCAGCATTTT; cdr3_aa: CASNSFNQPQHF
clone_size: many; d_call: -; j_call: TRBJ1-2; v_call: TRBV3-1; cdr3_nt: TGTGCCAGCAGCCAAGGAGACGCTCCCATCTATGGCTACACCTTC; cdr3_aa: CASSQGDAPIYGYTF
clone_size: -; d_call: -; j_call: TRBJ2-7; v_call: TRBV18; cdr3_nt: TGTGCCAGCTCACCCCCAGGGGGAGCGGGAGCCTACGAGCAGTACTTC; cdr3_aa: CASSPPGGAGAYEQYF
clone_size: many; d_call: -; j_call: TRBJ2-5; v_call: TRBV12-3/TRBV12-4; cdr3_nt: TGTGCCAGCAGCTTTAATACCGCAGATGAGACCCAGTACTTC; cdr3_aa: CASSFNTADETQYF
clone_size: many; d_call: TRBD1; j_call: TRBJ2-7; v_call: TRBV25-1; cdr3_nt: TGTGCCAGCAGTTCGACCCGGGACAGCACCTACGAGCAGTACTTC; cdr3_aa: CASSSTRDSTYEQYF
clone_size: many; d_call: -; j_call: TRBJ1-2; v_call: TRBV21-1; cdr3_nt: TGTGCCACTCCGGACAGGGGTGGCTACACCTTC; cdr3_aa: CATPDRGGYTF
clone_size: few; d_call: TRBD1; j_call: TRBJ2-1; v_call: TRBV7-6; cdr3_nt: TGTGCCAGCAGCCCGAGGACAGGGAACTACAATGAGCAGTTCTTC; cdr3_aa: CASSPRTGNYNEQFF
clone_size: many; d_call: -; j_call: TRBJ2-3; v_call: TRBV5-1; cdr3_nt: TGCGCCAGCAGCCGAGACGGCACAGATACGCAGTATTTT; cdr3_aa: CASSRDGTDTQYF
clone_size: many; d_call: -; j_call: TRBJ2-2; v_call: TRBV21-1; cdr3_nt: TGTGCCAGCAGCAAAGGTCCCATGACAGGTTTGAACACCGGGGAGCTGTTTTTT; cdr3_aa: CASSKGPMTGLNTGELFF
clone_size: many; d_call: -; j_call: TRBJ1-5; v_call: TRBV29-1; cdr3_nt: TGCAGCGTTTATATAGGCGTCTCCCAGCATTTT; cdr3_aa: CSVYIGVSQHF
clone_size: many; d_call: -; j_call: TRBJ2-2; v_call: TRBV7-9; cdr3_nt: TGTGCCAGCCTCGACCGCACCGGGGAGCTGTTTTTT; cdr3_aa: CASLDRTGELFF
clone_size: many; d_call: TRBD1; j_call: TRBJ1-4; v_call: TRBV15; cdr3_nt: TGTGCCACCAGCTCCGGGACAGTTGAAAAACTGTTTTTT; cdr3_aa: CATSSGTVEKLFF
clone_size: many; d_call: -; j_call: TRBJ2-3; v_call: TRBV4-1; cdr3_nt: TGCGCCAGCAGCCAACAGGGGATGGACACAGATACGCAGTATTTT; cdr3_aa: CASSQQGMDTDTQYF
clone_size: many; d_call: -; j_call: TRBJ2-1; v_call: TRBV6-5; cdr3_nt: TGTGCCAGCAGTTACCGAGACACCTACAATGAGCAGTTCTTC; cdr3_aa: CASSYRDTYNEQFF
clone_size: many; d_call: -; j_call: TRBJ1-3; v_call: TRBV27; cdr3_nt: TGTGCCAGCAGTTTAGAGTCGGGAAATGGAAACACCATATATTTT; cdr3_aa: CASSLESGNGNTIYF
clone_size: many; d_call: -; j_call: TRBJ1-5; v_call: TRBV11-2; cdr3_nt: TGTGCCAGCAGCTTAGATGCTTATAGCAATCAGCCCCAGCATTTT; cdr3_aa: CASSLDAYSNQPQHF
clone_size: many; d_call: -; j_call: TRBJ1-2; v_call: TRBV12-3/TRBV12-4; cdr3_nt: TGTGCCAGCAGTTTGGGATCCTATGGCTACACCTTC; cdr3_aa: CASSLGSYGYTF
clone_size: many; d_call: -; j_call: TRBJ2-3; v_call: TRBV3-1; cdr3_nt: TGTGCCAGCAGCCCCCTTGAAGGTGTCCCCACAGATACGCAGTATTTT; cdr3_aa: CASSPLEGVPTDTQYF
clone_size: many; d_call: TRBD1; j_call: TRBJ2-3; v_call: TRBV12-3/TRBV12-4; cdr3_nt: TGTGCCAGCAGACTACAGGGGACAGATACGCAGTATTTT; cdr3_aa: CASRLQGTDTQYF
clone_size: many; d_call: -; j_call: TRBJ1-1; v_call: TRBV20-1; cdr3_nt: TGCAGTGCAAAAAGCCCGGGACGGATGAACACTGAAGCTTTCTTT; cdr3_aa: CSAKSPGRMNTEAFF
clone_size: many; d_call: TRBD1; j_call: TRBJ2-2; v_call: TRBV7-3; cdr3_nt: TGTGCCAGCAGCAGACAGGGGGCTGGAAACACCGGGGAGCTGTTTTTT; cdr3_aa: CASSRQGAGNTGELFF
clone_size: many; d_call: -; j_call: TRBJ2-1; v_call: TRBV6-1; cdr3_nt: TGTGCCAGCAGCCGGCGTCCTGACAATGAGCAGTTCTTC; cdr3_aa: CASSRRPDNEQFF
clone_size: many; d_call: TRBD1; j_call: TRBJ1-1; v_call: TRBV5-1; cdr3_nt: TGCGCCAGCAGCCTACAGGGGGCGAACACTGAAGCTTTCTTT; cdr3_aa: CASSLQGANTEAFF
clone_size: many; d_call: TRBD2; j_call: TRBJ2-1; v_call: TRBV20-1; cdr3_nt: TGCAGTGCTAGAGATCTGGAGCGGGGCGAATACAATGAGCAGTTCTTC; cdr3_aa: CSARDLERGEYNEQFF
clone_size: many; d_call: TRBD2; j_call: TRBJ2-5; v_call: TRBV3-1; cdr3_nt: TGTGCCAGCAGCCCTACTAGCGCCACCGGGGCCCAGTACTTC; cdr3_aa: CASSPTSATGAQYF
clone_size: many; d_call: TRBD2; j_call: TRBJ2-3; v_call: TRBV7-3; cdr3_nt: TGTGCCAGCAGCTTTGGAGCGGGAGTCACAGATACGCAGTATTTT; cdr3_aa: CASSFGAGVTDTQYF
clone_size: many; d_call: -; j_call: TRBJ2-1; v_call: TRBV11-3; cdr3_nt: TGTGCCAGCAGCTTGGACAGCTCCTACAATGAGCAGTTCTTC; cdr3_aa: CASSLDSSYNEQFF
clone_size: many; d_call: -; j_call: TRBJ1-1; v_call: TRBV5-1; cdr3_nt: TGCGCCAGCAGCTTGAGGGGCACTGAAGCTTTCTTT; cdr3_aa: CASSLRGTEAFF
clone_size: many; d_call: -; j_call: TRBJ2-7; v_call: TRBV18; cdr3_nt: TGTGCCAGCTCAGTGAACGGGGGAGGCTACGAGCAGTACTTC; cdr3_aa: CASSVNGGGYEQYF
clone_size: many; d_call: -; j_call: TRBJ2-2; v_call: TRBV5-1; cdr3_nt: TGCGCCAGCAGAGCGAATGGGAACACCGGGGAGCTGTTTTTT; cdr3_aa: CASRANGNTGELFF
clone_size: many; d_call: -; j_call: TRBJ2-2; v_call: TRBV7-3; cdr3_nt: TGTGCCAGCAGCTTAATCCCCCTGAGCGGAAGACCCACCGGGGAGCTGTTTTTT; cdr3_aa: CASSLIPLSGRPTGELFF
clone_size: many; d_call: TRBD1; j_call: TRBJ2-7; v_call: TRBV5-1; cdr3_nt: TGCGCCAGCAGCTTGGTCCGGGACAGGTCCAAGCAGTACTTC; cdr3_aa: CASSLVRDRSKQYF
clone_size: many; d_call: -; j_call: TRBJ2-2; v_call: TRBV7-8; cdr3_nt: TGTGCCAGCAGCTTAGCGGGGAGCACCGGGGAGCTGTTTTTT; cdr3_aa: CASSLAGSTGELFF
clone_size: many; d_call: -; j_call: TRBJ2-6; v_call: TRBV7-6; cdr3_nt: TGTGCCAGCAGCTTAGCGTCAGGATCCGGGGCCAACGTCCTGACTTTC; cdr3_aa: CASSLASGSGANVLTF
clone_size: many; d_call: -; j_call: TRBJ2-7; v_call: TRBV6-5; cdr3_nt: TGTGCCAGCAGATCAGCGGGTAGAGCCTACGAGCAGTACTTC; cdr3_aa: CASRSAGRAYEQYF
clone_size: many; d_call: TRBD1; j_call: TRBJ1-2; v_call: TRBV14; cdr3_nt: TGTGCCAGCAGCCTAGGGGGCTACTATGGCTACACCTTC; cdr3_aa: CASSLGGYYGYTF
clone_size: many; d_call: -; j_call: TRBJ2-5; v_call: TRBV27; cdr3_nt: TGTGCCACCAAGCCTCACAAGGAGACCCAGTACTTC; cdr3_aa: CATKPHKETQYF
clone_size: many; d_call: -; j_call: TRBJ2-3; v_call: TRBV7-2; cdr3_nt: TGTGCCAGCAGCTCTAGGGGGGTTAGCACAGATACGCAGTATTTT; cdr3_aa: CASSSRGVSTDTQYF
clone_size: many; d_call: -; j_call: TRBJ2-5; v_call: TRBV5-5; cdr3_nt: TGTGCCAGCAGTGCGGTGGTGGAGACCCAGTACTTC; cdr3_aa: CASSAVVETQYF
clone_size: many; d_call: -; j_call: TRBJ2-5; v_call: TRBV20-1; cdr3_nt: TGCAGTGCTAGGGGTCCCAAGCGGGAGACCCAGTACTTC; cdr3_aa: CSARGPKRETQYF
clone_size: many; d_call: -; j_call: TRBJ2-3; v_call: TRBV12-3/TRBV12-4; cdr3_nt: TGTGCCAGCAGTAACCTACTCCGGGACACAGATACGCAGTATTTT; cdr3_aa: CASSNLLRDTDTQYF
clone_size: many; d_call: -; j_call: TRBJ2-3; v_call: TRBV5-1; cdr3_nt: TGCGCCAGCAGTAAGGCGGGGCGGGCAGATACGCAGTATTTT; cdr3_aa: CASSKAGRADTQYF
clone_size: many; d_call: -; j_call: TRBJ2-7; v_call: TRBV7-6; cdr3_nt: TGTGCCAGCAGCTCGACAGACTACGAGCAGTACTTC; cdr3_aa: CASSSTDYEQYF
clone_size: many; d_call: TRBD1; j_call: TRBJ2-7; v_call: TRBV5-5; cdr3_nt: TGTGCCAGCAGTACAGGGGATCTCTACGAGCAGTACTTC; cdr3_aa: CASSTGDLYEQYF
clone_size: many; d_call: -; j_call: TRBJ2-1; v_call: TRBV25-1; cdr3_nt: TGTGCCAGTGGCCAGGCCCTTGGTGAGCAGTTCTTC; cdr3_aa: CASGQALGEQFF
clone_size: many; d_call: -; j_call: TRBJ2-1; v_call: TRBV5-1; cdr3_nt: TGCGCCAGCAGCCCGGACGGGTACAATGAGCAGTTCTTC; cdr3_aa: CASSPDGYNEQFF